This T cell receptor beta chain is drawn from a study of OX40 agonist ivuxolimab in advanced cancers. The overall study: Patients received ivuxolimab, an agonistic anti-OX40 (CD134) antibody. Study-level findings and limits: Clonal expansion was seen in CD4+ and CD8+ blood T cells by week 6 at 0.1 to 3.0 mg/kg. Expanded clones were, on average, more numerous in CD8+ T cells than in CD4+.

Clones were sequenced by immunoSEQ multiplex PCR, and TCRdb holds only the in-frame ones, with some missing. The sample lists roughly 89,000 clones; around 84% were seen once. CDR3 size: 15 residues. The germline CDR1 and CDR2 sequences are SGHDN and FVKESK. V lost 5 bases and J 2 bases, leaving 14 bases between the germline ends. Comment on this clone: Its antigen is as yet unknown.

This receptor was taken from an adult with an advanced solid tumor such as melanoma, head and neck, liver or kidney cancer. This specimen was CD4+ or CD8+ T cells sorted from blood, taken in a trial of the OX40 agonist ivuxolimab. The V gene is TRBV14, the J gene TRBJ2-3, with a tentative D call TRBD2 (6 bases). The CDR3 nucleotides are TGTGCCAGCAGCGTCCGACTAGGGGCCACAGATACGCAGTATTTT. The encoded protein is CASSVRLGATDTQYF.